This T cell receptor (beta chain) was identified in a study of beta chain features in type 1 diabetes. Whole-study findings and limits: Shortening of TCRB CDR3s, moderate but significant, appeared in all four CD4+ subsets of Type 1 diabetes patients.

The investigators reverse transcribed all of the isolated RNA, so they sequenced expressed TCRB transcripts. TCRdb's copy holds only in-frame clones and misses some; the assay was immunoSEQ multiplex PCR. The sample holds around 710,000 clones; around 12% are singletons and the top ten take more than 0.1%. V dropped 0 bases and J dropped 7 bases, with 16 bases sitting between them. Germline V gene lookup returns CDR1 SGHDN and CDR2 FVKESK. The CDR3 covers 15 residues. As concerns this clone: Its specificity is unknown.

Naive, central memory, regulatory and stem cell-like memory cells within the CD4+ compartment were sorted using CD45RO/CCR7/CD25/CD127/CD95/CD27. All of the sorted populations showed purity greater than 95%. Sequenced: naive CD4+ T cells from blood. The receptor comes from a man aged 25-45 years with type 1 diabetes. J is TRBJ2-7 and V is TRBV14; D remains ambiguous. The CDR3 region is CASSQEMSPVREQYF. The CDR3 DNA follows: TGTGCCAGCAGCCAAGAAATGTCCCCGGTACGGGAGCAGTACTTC.